This T cell receptor beta chain was documented in a study of control samples from healthy donors and cancer patients. This CDR3 region has 18 residues. The germline V and J ends were trimmed by 0 bases and 1 base, with 17 bases remaining between them. Germline V gene data show CDR1 as SGHKS and CDR2 as YYEKEE (reference sequence). Clones were read by immunoSEQ multiplex PCR, and TCRdb kept only the in-frame ones, dropping some. Among about 160,000 clones, 70% to 90% were seen once, and the ten largest hold more than 10%. The chain links TRBV5-5 to TRBJ2-1, with D possibly being TRBD2 (5 bases). Sequenced material: blood. This receptor was taken from a man aged 30 to 39 in good health. CDR3 residues: CASSLAEGTLMSYNEQFF. The CDR3 DNA follows: TGTGCCAGCAGCTTGGCAGAGGGAACCTTAATGTCCTACAATGAGCAGTTCTTC. Supplemented by reference TRBV5-5 and TRBJ2-1, the full variable domain reads DAGVTQSPTHLIKTRGQQVTLRCSPISGHKSVSWYQQVLGQGPQFIFQYYEKEERGRGNFPDRFSARQFPNYSSELNVNALLLGDSALYLCASSLAEGTLMSYNEQFFGPGTRLTVL.